Shown below are 24 T cell receptor beta chains from a single sample sequenced in a study of blood T cells in healthy people across ages. Combining a sample-barcoded 5' primer with a J-beta primer mix, a second PCR ran for about 7 to 11 cycles. In TCRdb, the 5' RACE reads were re-called with MiXCR into one record per CDR3 protein. The sample includes more than 800,000 distinct CDR3 sequences, under 45% of them seen just once. Sequenced input: blood. These receptors came from a woman aged 55-70 years in good health.

The chain recombines TRBV12-3 or TRBV12-4 with TRBJ2-1; a weak D match, TRBD2 (6 bases). The CDR3 contains 19 residues. The V and J ends lost 2 bases and 0 bases respectively, with 20 bases between them. The CDR3 region is CASSLSGRPSRSSYNEQFF. As DNA, the CDR3 is TGTGCCAGCAGTTTAAGTGGGAGGCCGTCTCGAAGCTCCTACAATGAGCAGTTCTTC.

This chain joins TRBV29-1 and TRBJ2-3; TRBD1 matches 9 bases. The CDR3 contains 16 residues. Germline trimming cut 6 bases from V and 1 base from J; bases unmatched to any gene: 11. Germline V gives CDR1 SQVTM, CDR2 ANQGSEA. The chain's CDR3 is CSVTPHRTGGTDTQYF. The CDR3 DNA sequence: TGCAGCGTCACTCCGCACAGGACAGGGGGCACAGATACGCAGTATTTT.

This clonotype occurred many times. The junction does not match germline at one end; this may be a read error. This chain links TRBV5-1 with TRBJ2-7; the D gene could be TRBD1 or TRBD2 (6 bases each). This CDR3 spans 14 amino acids. Germline CDR1 and CDR2: SGHRS and YFSETQ. The CDR3 loop is CASSLEGGSYEQYF. CDR3 DNA sequence: TGTGCCAGCAGCTTAGAGGGGGGATCCTACGAGCAGTACTTC.

A few counts support this clonotype. The CDR3 sequence: CSASTTGTYQPQHF. The DNA for the CDR3 is TGCAGTGCTAGCACCACAGGGACATATCAGCCCCAGCATTTT. The J gene is TRBJ1-5, the V gene TRBV20-1; D is possibly TRBD1 (6 bases). The CDR3 contains 14 residues. The V gene lost 3 bases and the J gene lost 5 bases, with 14 bases spanning the gap. CDR1 is DFQATT, CDR2 SNEGSKA, per germline (reference sequence).

V and J are TRBV28 and TRBJ2-7; TRBD2 matches at 13 bases. In germline, CDR1 is MDHEN, CDR2 SYDVKM. The CDR3 is 15 residues long. V lost 4 bases, J lost 5 bases, and 5 bases stayed unmatched. The CDR3 loop is CASSSGLAGPDEQYF. CDR3 in DNA: TGTGCCAGCAGTTCGGGACTAGCGGGACCCGACGAGCAGTACTTC.

The genes are TRBV15 and TRBJ2-1; 8 positions match TRBD2. Trimming took 4 bases from V and 4 from J; bases not matched to a gene: 6. The CDR3 consists of 15 residues. CDR1 is LNHNV, CDR2 YYDKDF, per germline (reference sequence). This CDR3 is CATSNGASGYNEQFF. Written as DNA, the CDR3 is TGTGCCACCAGCAATGGCGCTAGCGGGTACAATGAGCAGTTCTTC.

The CDR3 reads CAIRGQGEYQPQHF. The CDR3 nucleotides read TGTGCCATCAGGGGACAGGGGGAGTATCAGCCCCAGCATTTT. This chain joins TRBV10-3 and TRBJ1-5; the match to TRBD1 covers 11 bases. Germline values: CDR1 ENHRY, CDR2 SYGVKD. CDR3 length equals 14 residues. The junction had 3 bases not matched to a gene; V was cut back by 6 bases and J by 5 bases.

The chain uses TRBV20-1 and TRBJ1-2, with D unresolved. Germline values: CDR1 DFQATT, CDR2 SNEGSKA (reference sequence). V was pared by 7 bases and J by 0 bases, with 12 bases between. This CDR3 region has 13 residues. CDR3 sequence (DNA): TGCAGTGTACGCCCGACAACTAACTATGGCTACACCTTC. Its protein product is CSVRPTTNYGYTF.

This clonotype has a handful of counts. The rearrangement links TRBV7-8 to TRBJ2-4, with D possibly matching TRBD2 (5 bases). Judging by the DNA end, TRBJ2-5 fits better; the J call may be wrong. CDR3 length: 14 amino acids. Germline V gene lookup returns CDR1 SGHVS and CDR2 FQNEAQ. CDR3 amino acids: CAIKTLAAGETQYF. The CDR3 coding sequence is TGTGCCATAAAAACGCTAGCCGCTGGCGAGACCCAGTACTTC.

This clonotype was recorded a few times. The chain recombines TRBV3-1 with TRBJ2-7; D remains unclear. The V gene's germline CDR1 is LGHDT and CDR2 YNNKEL (reference sequence). The V end lost 1 base, the J end lost 0 bases, and 7 bases lay between the germline ends. The CDR3 runs 14 residues. The CDR3 DNA sequence: TGTGCCAGCAGCCAAGTCCAGAGCTCCTACGAGCAGTACTTC. This gives the protein CASSQVQSSYEQYF.

About this clonotype: A single base separates this from a much larger clone, so it may be a read error. This chain connects TRBV4-2 to TRBJ2-1, with 10 bases fitting TRBD2. Germline CDR1 reads LGHNA; CDR2 reads YNFKEQ. The CDR3 totals 14 residues. In DNA form, the CDR3 reads TGTACCAGTTTACAGCGGGAGGGCCGGAGTGAGCAGTTCTTC. Protein sequence: CTSLQREGRSEQFF.

The table lists this clonotype with a few counts. This sequence joins TRBV7-9 and TRBJ2-1; TRBD2 matches at 7 bases. The CDR3 is made up of 16 amino acids. V lost 5 bases to trimming and J lost 2 bases; unmatched junction nucleotides: 9. CDR1 and CDR2 (germline): SEHNR, FQNEAQ (reference sequence). The CDR3 here is CASSVEPSGTYNEQFF. DNA of the CDR3: TGTGCCAGCAGCGTAGAACCTAGCGGAACCTACAATGAGCAGTTCTTC.

In its sample, this clonotype was seen a few times. The CDR3 region has the DNA TGTGCCAGCAGCCAAGATCGTGGTGGGGTGGACCAAGAGACCCAGTACTTC. It yields the protein CASSQDRGGVDQETQYF. J is TRBJ2-5 and V is TRBV3-1; D gene ambiguous. Trimming stripped 0 bases from V and 0 bases from J, with 14 bases between. CDR1 LGHDT and CDR2 YNNKEL come from the germline V gene (reference sequence). The CDR3 contains 17 residues.

This clonotype has only one observation. CDR3 amino acids: CASSLRGQKVDTQYF. The CDR3 DNA is TGTGCCAGCAGCCTGAGGGGACAGAAGGTAGATACGCAGTATTTT. This sequence joins TRBV9 and TRBJ2-3, with 7 nucleotides matching TRBD1. V shed 4 bases, J shed 5 bases, and the junction held 10 bases outside the gene matches. The germline gives CDR1 SGDLS, CDR2 YYNGEE. The CDR3 contains 15 residues.

This chain joins TRBV20-1 and TRBJ2-7, with 8 bases fitting TRBD2. This CDR3 comprises 15 residues. Germline-derived CDR1 and CDR2 are DFQATT and SNEGSKA (reference sequence). Unmatched junction bases numbered 7, after V lost 3 bases and J lost 0 bases. The CDR3 loop is CSASGIAGSSYEQYF. The CDR3 DNA reads TGCAGTGCTAGTGGAATAGCGGGGAGCTCCTACGAGCAGTACTTC.

The chain employs TRBV7-2 and TRBJ1-2; the match to TRBD1 covers 7 bases. The CDR3 is 14 residues long. Germline assignment: CDR1 SGHTA and CDR2 FQGNSA. V lost 8 bases and J lost 5; bases outside the gene matches: 11. This chain's CDR3 is CASCKERQGYGYTF. CDR3 nucleotide sequence: TGTGCCAGCTGTAAAGAGAGACAGGGTTATGGCTACACCTTC.

CDR3 DNA: TGCGCCAGCAGCTTGGCGGGCGGGATAAATGAGCAGTACTTC. Translating it yields CASSLAGGINEQYF. This chain connects TRBV5-1 to TRBJ2-4; possible D gene TRBD2, 6 bases. Germline lookup yields CDR1 SGHRS and CDR2 YFSETQ. The CDR3 contains 14 residues. V lost 0 bases and J lost 13, with 17 bases in between.

The V call is TRBV5-1, the J call TRBJ2-7, with D perhaps given as TRBD1 or TRBD2 (5 bases each). Trimming pared 3 bases from V and 6 bases from J, leaving 10 bases between. There are 12 residues in the CDR3. Germline lookup yields CDR1 SGHRS and CDR2 YFSETQ. This CDR3 reads CASSWGTGEQYF. DNA for the CDR3: TGCGCCAGCAGCTGGGGGACCGGCGAGCAGTACTTC.

A few counts support this clonotype. The CDR3: CASSLVWSHTDTQYF. The CDR3 nucleotides read TGTGCCAGCAGCTTAGTCTGGTCGCACACAGATACGCAGTATTTT. The rearrangement joins TRBV11-1 to TRBJ2-3; D gene uncertain. The CDR3 loop spans 15 amino acids. Germline lookup yields CDR1 SGHAT and CDR2 FQDESV (reference sequence). Trimming cost V 1 base and J 2 bases, with 10 bases left between them.

V gene TRBV29-1 combines with J gene TRBJ2-1, with TRBD2 matching over 8 bases. The junction had 8 bases not matched to a gene; V was cut back by 2 bases and J by 5 bases. The V gene's germline CDR1 is SQVTM and CDR2 ANQGSEA. CDR3 length: 15 residues. The CDR3 loop reads CSVESQRGNHNEQFF. Written as DNA, the CDR3 is TGCAGCGTTGAATCCCAGCGGGGGAACCACAATGAGCAGTTCTTC.

This clonotype was picked up a small number of times. The chain recombines TRBV29-1 with TRBJ2-7, with 9 nucleotides matching TRBD1. The CDR3 is made up of 14 amino acids. V shed 4 bases and J 3 bases; nucleotides not matched to a gene: 7. Germline CDR1 is SQVTM and CDR2 is ANQGSEA. The CDR3 spells CSVGRDRGGYEQYF. CDR3 DNA sequence: TGCAGCGTTGGACGCGACAGGGGGGGCTACGAGCAGTACTTC.

This chain links TRBV7-9 with TRBJ2-1; 9 nucleotides align to TRBD2. With 1 base clipped from V and 7 bases from J, the junction kept 8 bases outside the gene matches. In germline, CDR1 is SEHNR, CDR2 FQNEAQ (reference sequence). CDR3 length: 16 residues. The CDR3 reads CASSLGVAGEVNEQFF. The DNA for the CDR3 is TGTGCCAGCAGCTTAGGGGTAGCGGGAGAAGTTAATGAGCAGTTCTTC.

This chain uses TRBV12-3 or TRBV12-4 with TRBJ1-5, with D maybe TRBD1 (5 bases). The V gene lost 3 bases and the J gene lost 8 bases, with 11 bases spanning the gap. The CDR3 runs 13 residues. CDR3 in DNA: TGTGCCAGCAGTTTGCAGGGTAAGGAGCCCCAGCATTTT. As protein: CASSLQGKEPQHF.

This clonotype was found a few times. V usage is TRBV20-1 and J usage is TRBJ2-3, with TRBD1 identical over 8 bases. The CDR3 runs 15 residues. V lost 4 bases to trimming and J lost 3 bases; unmatched junction nucleotides: 9. Germline V gene data show CDR1 as DFQATT and CDR2 as SNEGSKA (reference sequence). CDR3 nucleotides: TGCAGTGCTACCTCGGACAGGGTCTCAACAGATACGCAGTATTTT. Protein: CSATSDRVSTDTQYF.